The clone carrying this TCR beta chain was picked up a small number of times. Its antigen is not known. These data originate in a study of shared clonotypes between healthy human individuals. General study points: In this cohort, only blood was sampled, and tissue repertoires likely differ.

Only Caucasian adults living in Nashville, Tennessee served as donors. This CDR3 contains 16 residues. V trimming: 3 bases; J trimming: 4 bases; junction bases outside the gene matches: 11. Germline CDR1 and CDR2: PRHDT and FYEKMQ (reference sequence). Researchers sequenced unsorted PBMC DNA using ten immunoSEQ deep assay plates. Sequencing was performed with immunoSEQ multiplex PCR; in TCRdb, only in-frame clones are kept and a portion is missing. The sample lists about 480,000 clones, about 79% occurring once. The receptor comes from a woman aged 35 to 49 in good health. Some clones in this sample may be carry-over from other donors' samples. Sequenced input: PBMCs. V usage is TRBV13 and J usage is TRBJ1-2; 7 nucleotides line up with TRBD1. CDR3 sequence reads: CASSFKDRPSSYGYTF. CDR3 DNA: TGTGCCAGCAGCTTCAAGGACAGGCCCTCATCCTATGGCTACACCTTC.